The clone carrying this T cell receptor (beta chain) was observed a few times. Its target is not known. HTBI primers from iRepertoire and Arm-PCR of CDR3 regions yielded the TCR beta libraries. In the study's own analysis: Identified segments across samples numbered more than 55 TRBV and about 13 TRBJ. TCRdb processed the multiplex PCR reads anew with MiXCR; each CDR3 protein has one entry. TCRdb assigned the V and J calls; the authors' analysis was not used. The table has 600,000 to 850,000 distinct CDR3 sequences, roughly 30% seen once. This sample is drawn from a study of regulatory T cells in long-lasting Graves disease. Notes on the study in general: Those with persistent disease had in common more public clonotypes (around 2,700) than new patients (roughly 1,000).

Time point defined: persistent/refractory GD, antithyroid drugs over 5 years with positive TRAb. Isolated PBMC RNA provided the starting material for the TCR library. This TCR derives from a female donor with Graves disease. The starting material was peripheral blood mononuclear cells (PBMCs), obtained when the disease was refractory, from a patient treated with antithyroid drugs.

The CDR3 nucleotides are TGCAGCGTTTGTAGAGTGCTAGCGACCACAGATACGCAGTATTTT. Translating gives CSVCRVLATTDTQYF. This chain connects TRBV29-1 to TRBJ2-3; TRBD2 might be the D (6 bases). Trimming removed 5 bases at V and 2 bases at J, with 17 bases between. The CDR3 consists of 15 residues. The V gene's germline CDR1 is SQVTM and CDR2 ANQGSEA.